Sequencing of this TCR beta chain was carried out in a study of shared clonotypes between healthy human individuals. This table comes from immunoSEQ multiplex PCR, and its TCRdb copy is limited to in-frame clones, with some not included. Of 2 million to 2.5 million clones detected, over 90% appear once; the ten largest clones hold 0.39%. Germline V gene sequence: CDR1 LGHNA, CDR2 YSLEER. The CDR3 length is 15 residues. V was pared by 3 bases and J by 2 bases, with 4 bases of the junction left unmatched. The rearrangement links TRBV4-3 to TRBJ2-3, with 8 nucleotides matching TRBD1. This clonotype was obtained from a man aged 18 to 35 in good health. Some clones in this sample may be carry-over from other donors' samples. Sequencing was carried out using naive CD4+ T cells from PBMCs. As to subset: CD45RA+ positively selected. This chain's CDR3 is CASSQQTGATDTQYF. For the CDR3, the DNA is TGCGCCAGCAGCCAGCAGACAGGGGCCACAGATACGCAGTATTTT.